The 25 T cell receptor beta chains below were found in one sample sequenced in a study of control samples from healthy donors and cancer patients. Measured with immunoSEQ multiplex PCR; TCRdb has only the in-frame clones, and not every one. The repertoire has 390,000 or so clones, around 90% of them found once; the top ten carry about 6.3%. Sequenced: PBMCs. The receptors shown here come from a man in his forties with head and neck cancer.

CDR3 DNA: TGTGCCAGCACTACCGGACAGACCAGGGGCATGGATGAAAAACTGTTTTTT. Translating it yields CASTTGQTRGMDEKLFF. The chain recombines TRBV28 with TRBJ1-4; D perhaps matches TRBD1 (6 bases). Trimming left V 7 bases short and J 6 bases short, with 24 bases between. The CDR3 runs to 17 residues. Germline V gene data show CDR1 as MDHEN and CDR2 as SYDVKM.

The rearrangement links TRBV7-6 to TRBJ1-6; D is perhaps TRBD1 (6 bases). This CDR3 has 16 amino acids. Germline lookup yields CDR1 SGHVS and CDR2 FNYEAQ. V was clipped by 0 bases and J by 10 bases, with 16 bases between them. The chain's CDR3 is CASSLASGGIGSPLHF. The DNA for the CDR3 is TGTGCCAGCAGCTTAGCATCCGGGGGCATAGGATCACCCCTCCACTTT. Supplemented by reference TRBV7-6 and TRBJ1-6, the full variable domain reads GAGVSQSPRYKVTKRGQDVALRCDPISGHVSLYWYRQALGQGPEFLTYFNYEAQQDKSGLPNDRFSAERPEGSISTLTIQRTEQRDSAMYRCASSLASGGIGSPLHFGNGTRLTVT.

This clone was detected only once. The CDR3 DNA sequence: TGTGCCAGTAGTCCAGGGGGGAGTTCACCCCTCCACTTT. It encodes CASSPGGSSPLHF. The chain uses TRBV19 and TRBJ1-6; 7 positions agree with TRBD1. The CDR3 is made up of 13 amino acids. Losses at the gene ends were 5 bases for V and 9 bases for J; bases not matched to a gene: 4. Germline V gene sequence: CDR1 LNHDA, CDR2 SQIVND (reference sequence).

CDR3 in amino acids: CASSIAQGATGELFF. CDR3 coding DNA: TGTGCCAGTAGTATAGCCCAGGGGGCCACCGGGGAGCTGTTTTTT. The chain couples TRBV19 to TRBJ2-2, with 8 bases fitting TRBD1. Germline values: CDR1 LNHDA, CDR2 SQIVND (reference sequence). The CDR3 extends over 15 amino acids. The ends lost 1 base at V and 4 bases at J; junction bases unmatched: 2.

This clone was recorded only once. The chain uses TRBV7-9 and TRBJ2-1, with unresolved D. V was cut by 0 bases and J by 0 bases, with 9 bases left in between. This CDR3 is built from 16 residues. Per germline, CDR1 SEHNR and CDR2 FQNEAQ (reference sequence). This CDR3 is CASSLALSSSYNEQFF. The CDR3 coding sequence is TGTGCCAGCAGCTTAGCGTTATCGTCCTCCTACAATGAGCAGTTCTTC.

The chain joins TRBV25-1 to TRBJ2-2; 7 bases agree with TRBD2. Per germline, CDR1 MGHDK and CDR2 SYGVNS. Losses at the gene ends were 3 bases for V and 5 bases for J; bases not matched to a gene: 9. This CDR3 has 16 amino acids. CDR3 protein: CASSDSYGGRTGELFF. The CDR3 nucleotides are TGTGCCAGCAGTGACTCCTACGGGGGGAGGACCGGGGAGCTGTTTTTT.

V gene TRBV7-3 combines with J gene TRBJ2-2; 9 nucleotides line up with TRBD2. Trimming cost V 0 bases and J 3 bases; bases outside gene matches: 5. Germline V gene lookup returns CDR1 SGHTA and CDR2 FQGTGA. This CDR3 is 17 amino acids long. CDR3 DNA sequence: TGTGCCAGCAGCTTAACCCTAGCGGGGAGTTACACCGGGGAGCTGTTTTTT. Translation: CASSLTLAGSYTGELFF.

Only a few counts were recorded for this clone. The J gene is TRBJ2-2, the V gene TRBV11-2, with D unclear. V shed 5 bases and J shed 8 bases, with 9 bases lying between them. CDR1 and CDR2 (germline): SGHAT, FQNNGV. The CDR3 is 12 amino acids. CDR3 region: CASSPGRGELFF. DNA for the CDR3: TGTGCCAGCAGCCCTGGACGGGGGGAGCTGTTTTTT.

The chain links TRBV12-3 or TRBV12-4 to TRBJ2-7; tentative D call: TRBD2 (6 bases). With 1 base removed from V and 4 bases from J, the gap between germline ends came to 8 bases. This CDR3 region has 13 residues. The DNA for the CDR3 is TGTGCCAGCAGTTTAGAGACTAGTTACGAGCAGTACTTC. Amino acids: CASSLETSYEQYF.

The V and J genes are TRBV7-9 and TRBJ2-6; no reliable D call. The CDR3 contains 15 residues. Trimming cost V 3 bases and J 2 bases, with 8 bases left between them. CDR1 is SEHNR, CDR2 FQNEAQ, per germline (reference sequence). The CDR3 DNA reads TGTGCCAGCAGCTTTGATCTGGCTGGGGCCAACGTCCTGACTTTC. Amino acids: CASSFDLAGANVLTF. Full variable domain (remainder filled in from reference TRBV7-9 and TRBJ2-6): DTGVSQNPRHKITKRGQNVTFRCDPISEHNRLYWYRQTLGQGPEFLTYFQNEAQLEKSRLLSDRFSAERPKGSFSTLEIQRTEQGDSAMYLCASSFDLAGANVLTFGAGSRLTVL.

The gene calls are TRBV27 and TRBJ1-2, with D possibly being TRBD1 (5 bases). V gave up 1 base and J gave up 6 bases, with 12 bases separating them. Germline values: CDR1 MNHEY, CDR2 SMNVEV (reference sequence). CDR3 length equals 14 residues. CDR3 nucleotides: TGTGCCAGCAGTTTATGGGCCGGGGGGGATGGCTACACCTTC. Amino acid sequence: CASSLWAGGDGYTF.

This clone was counted a single time. V gene TRBV7-9 combines with J gene TRBJ1-3, with D perhaps TRBD1 (6 bases). This CDR3 region has 17 residues. CDR1 and CDR2 from the germline V gene are SEHNR and FQNEAQ (reference sequence). The V and J ends lost 7 bases and 2 bases respectively, with 21 bases between them. The CDR3 loop reads CASTRRPTGFPGNTIYF. As DNA, the CDR3 is TGTGCCAGCACCCGAAGACCTACAGGGTTTCCTGGAAACACCATATATTTT. The full variable domain, with the rest looked up from reference TRBV7-9 and TRBJ1-3, is DTGVSQNPRHKITKRGQNVTFRCDPISEHNRLYWYRQTLGQGPEFLTYFQNEAQLEKSRLLSDRFSAERPKGSFSTLEIQRTEQGDSAMYLCASTRRPTGFPGNTIYFGEGSWLTVV.

The gene calls are TRBV20-1 and TRBJ2-7; maybe TRBD2 (6 bases). Germline-derived CDR1 and CDR2 are DFQATT and SNEGSKA (reference sequence). Trimming removed 3 bases at V and 5 bases at J, with 11 bases between. The CDR3 spans 12 residues. DNA for the CDR3: TGCAGTGCTAGTCCAGGGAGGCACGAGCAGTACTTC. Amino acids: CSASPGRHEQYF.

In its sample, this clone was seen once. The chain carries TRBV28 and TRBJ1-5; TRBD1 agrees at 12 bases. The length of the CDR3 is 17 residues. The V gene's germline CDR1 is MDHEN and CDR2 SYDVKM. J gave up 8 bases and V 4 bases, and 12 bases lay outside the gene matches. The CDR3 DNA follows: TGTGCCAGCAGTTCGTCCTCGGGACAGGGGGCGCGGGAGCCCCAGCATTTT. Its protein is CASSSSSGQGAREPQHF.

V is TRBV11-2 and J is TRBJ2-3; unclear D gene. Deletions cut 2 bases from V and 5 bases from J, with 14 bases between. This CDR3 is built from 15 residues. From germline, CDR1 is SGHAT and CDR2 FQNNGV. The CDR3 here is CASSLSGRQVDTQYF. CDR3 bases: TGTGCCAGCAGCTTATCTGGACGGCAGGTAGATACGCAGTATTTT. The variable domain in full, with the rest retrieved from reference TRBV11-2 and TRBJ2-3, is EAGVAQSPRYKIIEKRQSVAFWCNPISGHATLYWYQQILGQGPKLLIQFQNNGVVDDSQLPKDRFSAERLKGVDSTLKIQPAKLEDSAVYLCASSLSGRQVDTQYFGPGTRLTVL.

This chain uses TRBV7-2 with TRBJ2-3, with 9 nucleotides matching TRBD2. The germline CDR1 and CDR2 sequences are SGHTA and FQGNSA. The CDR3 runs 16 residues. The V segment lost 3 bases and the J segment 4 bases; nucleotides outside the gene matches: 8. In nucleotides, the CDR3 is TGTGCCAGCAGCTTTCGCAGCGGGGGGCGGGCAGATACGCAGTATTTT. The encoded protein is CASSFRSGGRADTQYF.

Only a few counts were recorded for this clone. This chain connects TRBV11-3 to TRBJ1-1, with D uncertain. Germline CDR1 is SGHNT and CDR2 is YENEEA. CDR3 length equals 13 residues. Trimming removed 4 bases from V and 2 bases from J, with 8 bases in between. The chain's CDR3 is CASSYQENTEAFF. DNA for the CDR3: TGTGCCAGCAGCTACCAGGAAAACACTGAAGCTTTCTTT. The whole variable domain, filled in from reference TRBV11-3 and TRBJ1-1, reads EAGVVQSPRYKIIEKKQPVAFWCNPISGHNTLYWYLQNLGQGPELLIRYENEEAVDDSQLPKDRFSAERLKGVDSTLKIQPAELGDSAVYLCASSYQENTEAFFGQGTRLTVV.

The chain has TRBV6-1 and TRBJ2-1, with 12 nucleotides matching TRBD2. The germline V gene encodes CDR1 MNHNS and CDR2 SASEGT. J gave up 8 bases and V 8 bases, and 10 bases lay outside the gene matches. This CDR3 comprises 15 residues. The chain's CDR3 is CASGSSGGVIDEQFF. The CDR3 DNA follows: TGTGCCAGCGGATCTAGCGGGGGGGTAATTGATGAGCAGTTCTTC.

The chain links TRBV5-1 to TRBJ2-5; TRBD2 aligns across 9 bases. V dropped 0 bases and J dropped 5; count of bases not matched to a gene: 11. Germline CDR1 SGHRS, CDR2 YFSETQ. This CDR3 spans 17 amino acids. This CDR3 is CASSLGGGATRDETQYF. The CDR3 DNA sequence: TGCGCCAGCAGCTTGGGCGGGGGGGCGACGAGGGACGAGACCCAGTACTTC.

The CDR3 nucleotides are TGTGCCAGCAGCGTTGGGGGAGGCACCGGGGAGCTGTTTTTT. Amino acids: CASSVGGGTGELFF. The chain links TRBV14 to TRBJ2-2; possible D gene TRBD2, 6 bases. This CDR3 region has 14 residues. Per germline, CDR1 SGHDN and CDR2 FVKESK. The V end was cut by 5 bases, the J end by 4 bases, with 11 bases between. The full variable domain, its missing parts supplied by reference TRBV14 and TRBJ2-2, is EAGVTQFPSHSVIEKGQTVTLRCDPISGHDNLYWYRRVMGKEIKFLLHFVKESKQDESGMPNNRFLAERTGGTYSTLKVQPAELEDSGVYFCASSVGGGTGELFFGEGSRLTVL.

With regard to this clone: The conserved final phenylalanine or tryptophan is absent from the CDR3, which likely points to a read error. V usage is TRBV28 and J usage is TRBJ1-1; maybe TRBD1 (5 bases). Germline V gene data show CDR1 as MDHEN and CDR2 as SYDVKM. Deletions cut 2 bases from V and 4 bases from J, with 11 bases between. The CDR3 runs to 14 residues. In nucleotides, the CDR3 is TGTGCCAGCAGTTTAGCAGGGAGAGTCACTGAAGCTTTCCTT. Its translation: CASSLAGRVTEAFL.

The chain recombines TRBV6-5 with TRBJ1-1, with 9 nucleotides matching TRBD1. This CDR3 region has 14 residues. Germline assignment: CDR1 MNHEY and CDR2 SVGAGI. Unmatched junction bases numbered 2, after V lost 2 bases and J lost 4 bases. CDR3 loop: CASSYMGQGTEAFF. In nucleotides, the CDR3 is TGTGCCAGCAGTTACATGGGACAGGGCACTGAAGCTTTCTTT.

The V and J genes are TRBV28 and TRBJ2-1, with D perhaps TRBD2 (6 bases). V lost 8 bases and J 4 bases, leaving 9 bases between the germline ends. CDR3 length: 12 residues. Germline V gene lookup returns CDR1 MDHEN and CDR2 SYDVKM. Here the CDR3 DNA reads TGTGCCAGCGGGGGACTGTACAATGAGCAGTTCTTC. Protein sequence: CASGGLYNEQFF.

This sequence joins TRBV14 and TRBJ1-5; D is unclear. The CDR3 extends over 15 amino acids. CDR1 SGHDN and CDR2 FVKESK come from the germline V gene. V lost 1 base, J lost 0 bases, and 7 bases lay in between. This CDR3 reads CASSQGSGSNQPQHF. CDR3 nucleotides: TGTGCCAGCAGCCAAGGGTCGGGTAGCAATCAGCCCCAGCATTTT.

This chain connects TRBV28 to TRBJ2-2; 7 nucleotides align to TRBD2. V lost 5 bases, J lost 6 bases, and 6 bases stayed unmatched. The germline CDR1 and CDR2 sequences are MDHEN and SYDVKM. The length of the CDR3 is 14 residues. The CDR3 DNA reads TGTGCCAGCAGTCCGGGGGGTCCCGCCGGGGAGCTGTTTTTT. Residues: CASSPGGPAGELFF.